A selection of T cell receptor beta chains follows, all from one sample in a study of T cells in localized non-small cell lung cancer. The repertoire was sequenced with immunoSEQ multiplex PCR; TCRdb's copy has only in-frame clones and lacks some. The table has over 8,500 clones, 85% seen once. The material was peripheral blood, obtained before any cancer treatment. These receptors were collected from a male donor at least 60 years old with stage III lung adenocarcinoma. CDR3s include the opening cysteine and the closing phenylalanine or tryptophan. The D gene is left open where the match is weak.

V: TRBV7-9; J: TRBJ2-7; D: .; DNA: TGTGCCAGCAGCTTACCGAGGGGCTACGAGCAGTACTTC; CDR3: CASSLPRGYEQYF
V: TRBV9; J: TRBJ2-2; D: .; DNA: TGTGCCAGCAGCGCGCCCCGCCGGGATCCATACACCGGGGAGCTGTTTTTT; CDR3: CASSAPRRDPYTGELFF
V: TRBV11-2; J: TRBJ2-1; D: TRBD2; DNA: TGTGCCAGCAGCCCACGCCGACTAGCGGGAGTCTACAATGAGCAGTTCTTC; CDR3: CASSPRRLAGVYNEQFF
V: TRBV11-2; J: TRBJ1-3; D: TRBD1; DNA: TGTGCCAGCAGGATTCCTTTCAGGGGGACGGGAAACACCATATATTTT; CDR3: CASRIPFRGTGNTIYF
V: TRBV2; J: TRBJ2-3; D: TRBD2; DNA: TGTGCCAGCATCGGAGCGGGGGGGGCAGATACGCAGTATTTT; CDR3: CASIGAGGADTQYF
V: TRBV7-6; J: TRBJ2-2; D: TRBD1; DNA: TGTGCCAGCAGCAACGTCCTGGGACAGGCAATTCGCACCGGGGAGCTGTTTTTT; CDR3: CASSNVLGQAIRTGELFF
V: TRBV7-3; J: TRBJ2-2; D: .; DNA: TGTGCCAGCAGCTTAACGGGCGGGATCGCCGGGGAGCTGTTTTTT; CDR3: CASSLTGGIAGELFF
V: TRBV29-1; J: TRBJ1-1; D: .; DNA: TGCAGCGTTGTAATAAACCTGAACACTGAAGCTTTCTTT; CDR3: CSVVINLNTEAFF
V: TRBV7-9; J: TRBJ2-2; D: TRBD2; DNA: TGTGCCAGCAGCGACACGACTAGCGGGAGGGCCCGCACCGGGGAGCTGTTTTTT; CDR3: CASSDTTSGRARTGELFF
V: TRBV15; J: TRBJ1-2; D: .; DNA: TGTGCCACCAGCACTCCTTCCGGGACGGTGGTTGGCTACACCTTC; CDR3: CATSTPSGTVVGYTF
V: TRBV5-4; J: TRBJ1-6; D: .; DNA: TGTGCCAGCAGCCTGGGGACCGGTGGTTTAGGTTCACCCCTCCACTTT; CDR3: CASSLGTGGLGSPLHF
V: TRBV5-5; J: TRBJ2-3; D: .; DNA: TGTGCCAGCAGCCGAAGGGCAGATACGCAGTATTTT; CDR3: CASSRRADTQYF
V: TRBV7-9; J: TRBJ2-5; D: .; DNA: TGTGCCAGCAGCCCGGACCGGGGGGCGGCGGGAGAGACCCAGTACTTC; CDR3: CASSPDRGAAGETQYF
V: TRBV28; J: TRBJ1-5; D: TRBD1; DNA: TGTGCCAGCAGACAGGGGAATCAGCCCCAGCATTTT; CDR3: CASRQGNQPQHF
V: TRBV5-1; J: TRBJ1-1; D: .; DNA: TGCGCCAGCAGCTTGGAGGGGAACACTGAAGCTTTCTTT; CDR3: CASSLEGNTEAFF